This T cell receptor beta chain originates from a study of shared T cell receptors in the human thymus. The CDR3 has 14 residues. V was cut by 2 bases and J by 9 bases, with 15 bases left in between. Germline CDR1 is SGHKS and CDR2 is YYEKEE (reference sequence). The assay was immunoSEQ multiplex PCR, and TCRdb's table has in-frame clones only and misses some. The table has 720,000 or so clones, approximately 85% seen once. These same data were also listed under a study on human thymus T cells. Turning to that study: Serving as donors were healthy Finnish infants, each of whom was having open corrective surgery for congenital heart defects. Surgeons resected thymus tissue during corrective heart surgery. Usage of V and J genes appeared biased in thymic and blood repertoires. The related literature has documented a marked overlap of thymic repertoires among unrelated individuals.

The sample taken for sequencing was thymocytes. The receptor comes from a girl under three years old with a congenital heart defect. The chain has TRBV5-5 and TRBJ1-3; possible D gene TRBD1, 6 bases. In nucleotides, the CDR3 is TGTGCCAGCAGCTTCTGGTGGCAGGGGCCCACCATATATTTT. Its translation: CASSFWWQGPTIYF.